This note documents a single T cell receptor beta chain sequence. The sample is drawn from a study of blood T cell repertoires in COVID-19. This CDR3 is 16 amino acids long. V lost 3 bases and J lost 4; bases outside the gene matches: 8. Germline V CDR1 and CDR2: KGHSH, LQKENI. This table comes from immunoSEQ multiplex PCR, and its TCRdb copy is limited to in-frame clones, with some not included. The sample carries fewer than 500,000 clones, about 87% recorded once. The sequenced sample consisted of peripheral blood. The sequence was collected from a man younger than 35 with COVID-19, enrolled during active disease. V is TRBV18 and J is TRBJ1-3, with TRBD1 matching 8 bases. CDR3 coding DNA: TGTGCCAGCTCACCGACCTCGACAGGGGTAGGAAACACCATATATTTT. This translates into CASSPTSTGVGNTIYF.